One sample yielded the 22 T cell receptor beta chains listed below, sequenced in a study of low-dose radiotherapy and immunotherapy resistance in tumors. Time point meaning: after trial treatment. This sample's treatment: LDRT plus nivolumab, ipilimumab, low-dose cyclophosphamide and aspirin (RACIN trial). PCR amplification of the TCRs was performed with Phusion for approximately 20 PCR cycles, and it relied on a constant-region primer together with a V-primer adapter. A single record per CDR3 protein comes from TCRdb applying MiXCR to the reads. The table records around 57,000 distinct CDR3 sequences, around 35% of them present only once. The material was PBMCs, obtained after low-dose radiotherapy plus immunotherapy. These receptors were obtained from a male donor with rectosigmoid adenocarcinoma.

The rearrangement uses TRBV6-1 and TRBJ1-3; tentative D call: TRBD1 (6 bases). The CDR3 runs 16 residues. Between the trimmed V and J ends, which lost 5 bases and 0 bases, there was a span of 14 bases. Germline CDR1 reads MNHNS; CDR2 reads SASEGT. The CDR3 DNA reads TGTGCCAGCAGTTCTGGGACACGGTCCTCTGGAAACACCATATATTTT. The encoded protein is CASSSGTRSSGNTIYF.

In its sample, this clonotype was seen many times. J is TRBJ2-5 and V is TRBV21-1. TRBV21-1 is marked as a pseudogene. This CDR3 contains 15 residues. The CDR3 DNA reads TGTGCCAGCAGCAAACTACGGAAACTCCAAGAGACCCAGTACTTC. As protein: CASSKLRKLQETQYF.

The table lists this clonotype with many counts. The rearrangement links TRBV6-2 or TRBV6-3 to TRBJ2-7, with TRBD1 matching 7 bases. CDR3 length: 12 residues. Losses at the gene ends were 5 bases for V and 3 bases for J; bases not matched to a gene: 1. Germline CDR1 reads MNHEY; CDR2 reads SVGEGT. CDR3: CASSRTGYEQYF. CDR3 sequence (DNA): TGTGCCAGCAGTCGGACAGGCTACGAGCAGTACTTC.

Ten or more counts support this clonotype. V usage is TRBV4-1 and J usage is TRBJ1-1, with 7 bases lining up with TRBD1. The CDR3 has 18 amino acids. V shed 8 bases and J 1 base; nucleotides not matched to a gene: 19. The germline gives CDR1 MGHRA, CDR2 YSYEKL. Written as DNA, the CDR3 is TGCGCCAGCCTTCGCTTACCTTACAGGGGCGCAAAGAACACTGAAGCTTTCTTT. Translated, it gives CASLRLPYRGAKNTEAFF.

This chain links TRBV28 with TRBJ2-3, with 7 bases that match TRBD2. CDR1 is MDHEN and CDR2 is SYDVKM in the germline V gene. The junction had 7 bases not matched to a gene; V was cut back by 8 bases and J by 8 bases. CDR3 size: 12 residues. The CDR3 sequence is CASSSGDGTQYF. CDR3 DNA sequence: TGTGCCAGCTCGAGCGGGGACGGTACGCAGTATTTT.

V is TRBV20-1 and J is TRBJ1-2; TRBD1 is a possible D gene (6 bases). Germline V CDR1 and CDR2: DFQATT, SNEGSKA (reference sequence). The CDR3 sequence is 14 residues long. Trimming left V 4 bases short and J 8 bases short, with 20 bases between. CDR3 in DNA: TGCAGTGCTATCGGCCCGGGGGCGACTATCGGCTACACCTTC. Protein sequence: CSAIGPGATIGYTF.

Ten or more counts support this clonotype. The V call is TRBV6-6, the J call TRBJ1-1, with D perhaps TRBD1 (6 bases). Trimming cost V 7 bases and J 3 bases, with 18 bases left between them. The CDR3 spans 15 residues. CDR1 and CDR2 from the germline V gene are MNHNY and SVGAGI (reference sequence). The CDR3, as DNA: TGTGCCAGCATCGAGCCGGGGGGCATGGACACTGAAGCTTTCTTT. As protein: CASIEPGGMDTEAFF.

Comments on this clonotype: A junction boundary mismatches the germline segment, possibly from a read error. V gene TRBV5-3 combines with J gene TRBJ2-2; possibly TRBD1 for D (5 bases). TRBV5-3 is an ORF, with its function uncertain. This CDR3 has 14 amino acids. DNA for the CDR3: TGCGCCAGCAGCTTGGGGCTCAAAGCCGGGGAGCTGTTTTTT. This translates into CASSLGLKAGELFF.

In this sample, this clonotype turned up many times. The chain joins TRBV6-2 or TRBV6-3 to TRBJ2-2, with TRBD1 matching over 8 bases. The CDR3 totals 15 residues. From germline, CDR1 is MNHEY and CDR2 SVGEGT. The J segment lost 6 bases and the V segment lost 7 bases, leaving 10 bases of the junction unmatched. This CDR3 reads CASTDRGDGAGELFF. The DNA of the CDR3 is TGTGCCAGCACCGACAGGGGTGACGGAGCCGGGGAGCTGTTTTTT.

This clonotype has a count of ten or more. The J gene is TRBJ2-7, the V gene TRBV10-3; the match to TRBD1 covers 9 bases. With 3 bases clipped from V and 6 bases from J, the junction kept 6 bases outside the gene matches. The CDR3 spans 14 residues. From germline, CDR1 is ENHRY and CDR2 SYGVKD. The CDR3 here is CAISEDRGSVEQYF. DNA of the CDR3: TGTGCCATCAGTGAAGACAGGGGGTCGGTCGAGCAGTACTTC.

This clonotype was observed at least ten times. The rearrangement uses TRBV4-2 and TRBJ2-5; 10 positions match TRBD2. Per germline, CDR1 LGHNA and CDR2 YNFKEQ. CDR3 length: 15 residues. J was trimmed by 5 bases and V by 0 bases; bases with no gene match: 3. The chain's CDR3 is CASSQEGLAYETQYF. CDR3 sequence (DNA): TGTGCCAGCAGCCAAGAGGGACTAGCGTATGAGACCCAGTACTTC.

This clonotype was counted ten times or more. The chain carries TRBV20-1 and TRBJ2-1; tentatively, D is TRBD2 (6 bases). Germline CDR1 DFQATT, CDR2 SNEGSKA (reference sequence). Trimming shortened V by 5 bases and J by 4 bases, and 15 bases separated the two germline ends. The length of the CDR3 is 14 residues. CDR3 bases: TGCAGTGCTGGGCGGCGGGGTTCGTACAATGAGCAGTTCTTC. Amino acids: CSAGRRGSYNEQFF.

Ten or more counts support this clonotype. The CDR3 DNA reads TGTGCCAGCAGCTTAAGACCGGGACATACAACAGATACGCAGTATTTT. Its translation is CASSLRPGHTTDTQYF. The chain couples TRBV7-6 to TRBJ2-3, with a weak D call TRBD1 (6 bases). With 2 bases removed from V and 3 bases from J, the gap between germline ends came to 15 bases. Germline V lookup: CDR1 SGHVS, CDR2 FNYEAQ. The CDR3 sequence is 16 residues long. Variable domain in full (rest from reference TRBV7-6 and TRBJ2-3): GAGVSQSPRYKVTKRGQDVALRCDPISGHVSLYWYRQALGQGPEFLTYFNYEAQQDKSGLPNDRFSAERPEGSISTLTIQRTEQRDSAMYRCASSLRPGHTTDTQYFGPGTRLTVL.

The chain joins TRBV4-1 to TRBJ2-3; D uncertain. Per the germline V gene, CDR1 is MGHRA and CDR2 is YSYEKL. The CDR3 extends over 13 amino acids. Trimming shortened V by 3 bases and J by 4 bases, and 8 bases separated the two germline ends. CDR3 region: CASSHPGPDTQYF. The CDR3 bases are TGCGCCAGCAGCCACCCGGGCCCAGATACGCAGTATTTT.

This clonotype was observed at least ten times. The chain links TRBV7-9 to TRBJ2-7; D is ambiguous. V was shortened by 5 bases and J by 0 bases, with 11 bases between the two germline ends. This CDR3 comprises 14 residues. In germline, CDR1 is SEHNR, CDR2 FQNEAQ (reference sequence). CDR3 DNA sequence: TGTGCCAGCAGCACCCGTCAGAGCTCCTACGAGCAGTACTTC. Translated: CASSTRQSSYEQYF.

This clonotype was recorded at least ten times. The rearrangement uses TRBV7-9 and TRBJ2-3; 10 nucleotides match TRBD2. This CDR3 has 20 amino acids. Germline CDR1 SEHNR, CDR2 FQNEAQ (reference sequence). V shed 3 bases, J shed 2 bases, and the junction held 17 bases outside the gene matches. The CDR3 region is CASSLPGGLTSGDVTDTQYF. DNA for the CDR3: TGTGCCAGCAGCTTGCCCGGGGGGTTAACTAGCGGGGATGTCACAGATACGCAGTATTTT.

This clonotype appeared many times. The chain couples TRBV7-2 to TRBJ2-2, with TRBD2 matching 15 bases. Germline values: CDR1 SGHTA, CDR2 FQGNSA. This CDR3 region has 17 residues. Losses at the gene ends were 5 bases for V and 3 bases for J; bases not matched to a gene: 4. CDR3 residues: CASSRTSGRGDTGELFF. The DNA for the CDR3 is TGTGCCAGCAGCCGGACTAGCGGGAGGGGGGACACCGGGGAGCTGTTTTTT.

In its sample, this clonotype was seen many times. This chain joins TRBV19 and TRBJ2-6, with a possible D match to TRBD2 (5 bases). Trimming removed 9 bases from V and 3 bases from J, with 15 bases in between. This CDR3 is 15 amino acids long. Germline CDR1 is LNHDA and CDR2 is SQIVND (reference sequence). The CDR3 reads CASRSAGVGANVLTF. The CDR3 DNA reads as TGTGCCAGCCGCTCGGCCGGGGTTGGGGCCAACGTCCTGACTTTC. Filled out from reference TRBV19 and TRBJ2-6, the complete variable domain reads DGGITQSPKYLFRKEGQNVTLSCEQNLNHDAMYWYRQDPGQGLRLIYYSQIVNDFQKGDIAEGYSVSREKKESFPLTVTSAQKNPTAFYLCASRSAGVGANVLTFGAGSRLTVL.

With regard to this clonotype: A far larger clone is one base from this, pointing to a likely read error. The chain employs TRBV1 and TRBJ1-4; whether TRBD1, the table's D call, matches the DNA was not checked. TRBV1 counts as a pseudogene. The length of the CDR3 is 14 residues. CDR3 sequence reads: CTSSYLGVPDKLFF. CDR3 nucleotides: TGCACCAGCAGCTACCTGGGGGTGCCCGATAAACTGTTTTTT.

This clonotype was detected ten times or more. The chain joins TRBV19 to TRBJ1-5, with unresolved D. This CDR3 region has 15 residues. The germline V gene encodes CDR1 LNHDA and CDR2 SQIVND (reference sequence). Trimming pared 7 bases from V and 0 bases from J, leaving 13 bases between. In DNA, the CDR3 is TGTGCCAGTAATTCGGCAGACAATAGCAATCAGCCCCAGCATTTT. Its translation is CASNSADNSNQPQHF.

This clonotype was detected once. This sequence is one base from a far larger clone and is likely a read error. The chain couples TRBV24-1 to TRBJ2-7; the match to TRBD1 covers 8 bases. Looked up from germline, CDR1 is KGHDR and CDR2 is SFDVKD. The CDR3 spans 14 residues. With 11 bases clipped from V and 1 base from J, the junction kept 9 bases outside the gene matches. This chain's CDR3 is CASHGTGGSYEQYF. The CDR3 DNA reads TGTGCCAGCCACGGCACAGGGGGTTCCTACGAGCAGTACTTC.

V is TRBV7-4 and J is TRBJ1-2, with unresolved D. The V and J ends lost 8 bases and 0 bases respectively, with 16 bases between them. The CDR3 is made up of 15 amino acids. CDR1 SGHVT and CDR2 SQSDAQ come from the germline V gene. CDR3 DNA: TGTGCCAGCTCCCTTGAGGCAGGAGCTAACTATGGCTACACCTTC. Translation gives CASSLEAGANYGYTF. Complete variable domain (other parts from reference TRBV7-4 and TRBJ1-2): GAGVSQSPRYKVAKRGRDVALRCDSISGHVTLYWYRQTLGQGSEVLTYSQSDAQRDKSGRPSGRFSAERPERSVSTLKIQRTEQGDSAVYLCASSLEAGANYGYTFGSGTRLTVV.